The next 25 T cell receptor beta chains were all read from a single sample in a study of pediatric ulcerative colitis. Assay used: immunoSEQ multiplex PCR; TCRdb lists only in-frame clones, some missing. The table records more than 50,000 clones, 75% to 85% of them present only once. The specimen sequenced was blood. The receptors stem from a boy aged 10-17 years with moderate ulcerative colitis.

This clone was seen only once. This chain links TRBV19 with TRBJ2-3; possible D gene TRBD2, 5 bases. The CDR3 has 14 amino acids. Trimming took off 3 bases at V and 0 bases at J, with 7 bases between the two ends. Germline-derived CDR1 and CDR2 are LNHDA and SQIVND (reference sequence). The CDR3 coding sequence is TGTGCCAGTAGTATCGGGGTGAGCACAGATACGCAGTATTTT. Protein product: CASSIGVSTDTQYF.

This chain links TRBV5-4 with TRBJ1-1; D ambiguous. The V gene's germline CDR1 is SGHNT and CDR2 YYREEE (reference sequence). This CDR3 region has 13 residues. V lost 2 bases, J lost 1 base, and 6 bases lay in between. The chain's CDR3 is CASSLPSNTEAFF. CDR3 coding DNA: TGTGCCAGCAGCTTACCATCGAACACTGAAGCTTTCTTT.

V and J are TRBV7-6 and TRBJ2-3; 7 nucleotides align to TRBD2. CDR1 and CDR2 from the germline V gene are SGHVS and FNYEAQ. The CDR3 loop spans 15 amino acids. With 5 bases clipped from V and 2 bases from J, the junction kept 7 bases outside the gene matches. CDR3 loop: CASSRSSGFTDTQYF. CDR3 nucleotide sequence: TGTGCCAGCAGCCGGAGTAGCGGGTTCACAGATACGCAGTATTTT. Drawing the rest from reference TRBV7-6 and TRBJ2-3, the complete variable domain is GAGVSQSPRYKVTKRGQDVALRCDPISGHVSLYWYRQALGQGPEFLTYFNYEAQQDKSGLPNDRFSAERPEGSISTLTIQRTEQRDSAMYRCASSRSSGFTDTQYFGPGTRLTVL.

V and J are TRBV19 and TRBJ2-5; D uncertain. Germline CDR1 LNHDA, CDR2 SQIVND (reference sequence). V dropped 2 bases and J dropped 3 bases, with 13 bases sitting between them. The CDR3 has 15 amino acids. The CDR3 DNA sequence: TGTGCCAGTAGTATAAAACTGGGCTTAGAAGAGACCCAGTACTTC. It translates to CASSIKLGLEETQYF. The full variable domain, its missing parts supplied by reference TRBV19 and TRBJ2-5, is DGGITQSPKYLFRKEGQNVTLSCEQNLNHDAMYWYRQDPGQGLRLIYYSQIVNDFQKGDIAEGYSVSREKKESFPLTVTSAQKNPTAFYLCASSIKLGLEETQYFGPGTRLLVL.

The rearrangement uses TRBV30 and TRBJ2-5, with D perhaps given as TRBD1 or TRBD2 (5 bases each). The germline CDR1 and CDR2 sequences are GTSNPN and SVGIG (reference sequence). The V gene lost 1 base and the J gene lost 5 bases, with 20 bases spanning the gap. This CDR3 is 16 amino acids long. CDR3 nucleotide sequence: TGTGCCTGGAGTGCCGGGGCCGACGCCTTGGGGGAGACCCAGTACTTC. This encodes CAWSAGADALGETQYF.

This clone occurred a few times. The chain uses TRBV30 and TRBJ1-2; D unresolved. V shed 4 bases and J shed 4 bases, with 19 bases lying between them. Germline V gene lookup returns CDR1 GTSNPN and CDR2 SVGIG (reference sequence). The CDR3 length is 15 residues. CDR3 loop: CAWTGWRLTSYGYTF. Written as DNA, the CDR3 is TGTGCCTGGACCGGTTGGAGGCTTACTTCCTATGGCTACACCTTC.

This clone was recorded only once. For the CDR3, the DNA is TGTGCCAGCGGCTCACCGGGGGAGACCCAGTACTTC. This sequence encodes CASGSPGETQYF. This rearrangement joins TRBV9 to TRBJ2-5, with TRBD2 as a possible D gene (5 bases). V was cut by 7 bases and J by 5 bases, with 12 bases left in between. This CDR3 spans 12 amino acids. The V gene's germline CDR1 is SGDLS and CDR2 YYNGEE.

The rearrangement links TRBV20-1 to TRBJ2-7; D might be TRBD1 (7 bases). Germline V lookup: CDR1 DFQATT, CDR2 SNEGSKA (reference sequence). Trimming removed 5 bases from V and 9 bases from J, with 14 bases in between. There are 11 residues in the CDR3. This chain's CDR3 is CSAGTGEVQYF. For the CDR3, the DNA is TGCAGTGCTGGAACAGGGGAGGTGCAGTACTTC.

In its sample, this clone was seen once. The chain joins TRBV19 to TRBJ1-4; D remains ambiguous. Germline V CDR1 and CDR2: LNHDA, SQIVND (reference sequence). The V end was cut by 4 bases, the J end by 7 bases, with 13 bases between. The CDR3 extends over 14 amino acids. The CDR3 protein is CASSTGTDGEKLFF. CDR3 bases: TGTGCCAGTAGTACGGGCACCGACGGTGAAAAACTGTTTTTT.

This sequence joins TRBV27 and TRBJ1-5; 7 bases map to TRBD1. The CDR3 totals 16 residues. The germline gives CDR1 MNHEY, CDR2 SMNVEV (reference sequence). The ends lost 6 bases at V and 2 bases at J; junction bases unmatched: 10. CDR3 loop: CASRFTGARRNQPQHF. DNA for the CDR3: TGTGCCAGCAGATTTACAGGGGCGCGGCGCAATCAGCCCCAGCATTTT.

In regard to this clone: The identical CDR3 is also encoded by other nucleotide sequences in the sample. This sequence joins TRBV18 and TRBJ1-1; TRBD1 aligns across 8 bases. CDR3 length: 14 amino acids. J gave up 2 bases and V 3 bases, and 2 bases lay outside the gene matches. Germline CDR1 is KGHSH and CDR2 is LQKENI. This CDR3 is CASSPGTGNTEAFF. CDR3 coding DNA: TGTGCCAGCTCACCGGGGACAGGTAACACTGAAGCTTTCTTT.

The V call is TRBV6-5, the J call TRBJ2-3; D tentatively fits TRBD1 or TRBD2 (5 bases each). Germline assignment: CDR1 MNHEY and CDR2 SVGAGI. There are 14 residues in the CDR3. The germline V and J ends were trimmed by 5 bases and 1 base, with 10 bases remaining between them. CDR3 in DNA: TGTGCCAGCAGTGCCCCGGGACGCACAGATACGCAGTATTTT. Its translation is CASSAPGRTDTQYF.

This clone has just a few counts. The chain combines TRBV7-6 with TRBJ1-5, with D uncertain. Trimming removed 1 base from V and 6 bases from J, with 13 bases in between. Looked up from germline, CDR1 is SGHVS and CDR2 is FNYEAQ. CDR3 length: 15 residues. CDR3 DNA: TGTGCCAGCAGCTTAGATGGGTTTGGTGTTCAGCCCCAGCATTTT. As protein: CASSLDGFGVQPQHF. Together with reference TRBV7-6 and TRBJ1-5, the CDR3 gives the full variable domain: GAGVSQSPRYKVTKRGQDVALRCDPISGHVSLYWYRQALGQGPEFLTYFNYEAQQDKSGLPNDRFSAERPEGSISTLTIQRTEQRDSAMYRCASSLDGFGVQPQHFGDGTRLSIL.

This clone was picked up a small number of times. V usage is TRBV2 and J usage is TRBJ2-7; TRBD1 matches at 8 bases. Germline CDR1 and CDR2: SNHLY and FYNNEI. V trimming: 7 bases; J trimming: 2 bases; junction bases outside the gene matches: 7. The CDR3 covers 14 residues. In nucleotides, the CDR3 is TGTGCCAGCACCGGACAGGGCGACGCCTACGAGCAGTACTTC. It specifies CASTGQGDAYEQYF.

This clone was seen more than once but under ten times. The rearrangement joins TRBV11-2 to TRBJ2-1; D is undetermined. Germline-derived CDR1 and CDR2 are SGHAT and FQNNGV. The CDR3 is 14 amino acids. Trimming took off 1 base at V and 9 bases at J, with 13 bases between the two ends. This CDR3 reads CASSLGAEGIEQFF. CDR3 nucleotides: TGTGCCAGCAGCTTAGGGGCTGAAGGGATTGAGCAGTTCTTC.

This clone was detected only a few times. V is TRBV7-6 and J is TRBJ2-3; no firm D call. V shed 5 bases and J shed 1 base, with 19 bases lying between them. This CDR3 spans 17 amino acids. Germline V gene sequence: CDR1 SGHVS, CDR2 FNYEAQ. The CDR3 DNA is TGTGCCAGCAGCCCCGGCCCCTCGTCCCCGGGCACAGATACGCAGTATTTT. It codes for CASSPGPSSPGTDTQYF.

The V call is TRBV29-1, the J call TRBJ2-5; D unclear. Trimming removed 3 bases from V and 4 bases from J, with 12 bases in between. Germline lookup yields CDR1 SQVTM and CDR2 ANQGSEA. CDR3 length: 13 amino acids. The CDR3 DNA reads TGCAGCGTTGACAGACAAGGGATAGAGACCCAGTACTTC. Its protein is CSVDRQGIETQYF.

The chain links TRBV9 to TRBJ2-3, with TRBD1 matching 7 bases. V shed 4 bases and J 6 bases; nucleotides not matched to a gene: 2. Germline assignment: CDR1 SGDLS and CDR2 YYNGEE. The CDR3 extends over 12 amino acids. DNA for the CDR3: TGTGCCAGCAGCCCGACAGGGGATACGCAGTATTTT. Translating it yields CASSPTGDTQYF. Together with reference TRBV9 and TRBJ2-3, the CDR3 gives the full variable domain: DSGVTQTPKHLITATGQRVTLRCSPRSGDLSVYWYQQSLDQGLQFLIQYYNGEERAKGNILERFSAQQFPDLHSELNLSSLELGDSALYFCASSPTGDTQYFGPGTRLTVL.

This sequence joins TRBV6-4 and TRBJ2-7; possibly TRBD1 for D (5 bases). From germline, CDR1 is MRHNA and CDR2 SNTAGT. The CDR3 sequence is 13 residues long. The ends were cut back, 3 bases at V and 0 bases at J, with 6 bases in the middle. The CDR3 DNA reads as TGTGCCAGCAGTGAGGACAACTCCTACGAGCAGTACTTC. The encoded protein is CASSEDNSYEQYF.

CDR3 in amino acids: CASRLGQTPGYTF. The CDR3 DNA reads as TGTGCCAGCAGACTGGGACAGACACCTGGCTACACCTTC. The V and J genes are TRBV6-5 and TRBJ1-2; 7 bases align to TRBD1. The CDR3 loop spans 13 amino acids. From germline, CDR1 is MNHEY and CDR2 SVGAGI. V lost 6 bases and J lost 7; bases outside the gene matches: 8.

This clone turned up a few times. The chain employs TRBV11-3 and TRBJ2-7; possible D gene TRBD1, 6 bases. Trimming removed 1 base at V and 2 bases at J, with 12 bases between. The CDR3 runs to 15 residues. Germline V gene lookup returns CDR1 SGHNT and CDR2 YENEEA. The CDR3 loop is CASSLGGGATYEQYF. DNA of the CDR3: TGTGCCAGCAGCTTAGGAGGGGGTGCTACCTACGAGCAGTACTTC.

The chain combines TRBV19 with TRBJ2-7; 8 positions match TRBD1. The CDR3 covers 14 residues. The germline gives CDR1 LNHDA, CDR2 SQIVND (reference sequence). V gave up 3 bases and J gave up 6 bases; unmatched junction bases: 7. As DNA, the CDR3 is TGTGCCAGTAGTATTGGTCAGGGGGCGGGCGAGCAGTACTTC. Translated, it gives CASSIGQGAGEQYF. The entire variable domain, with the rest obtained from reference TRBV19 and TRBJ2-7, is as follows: DGGITQSPKYLFRKEGQNVTLSCEQNLNHDAMYWYRQDPGQGLRLIYYSQIVNDFQKGDIAEGYSVSREKKESFPLTVTSAQKNPTAFYLCASSIGQGAGEQYFGPGTRLTVT.

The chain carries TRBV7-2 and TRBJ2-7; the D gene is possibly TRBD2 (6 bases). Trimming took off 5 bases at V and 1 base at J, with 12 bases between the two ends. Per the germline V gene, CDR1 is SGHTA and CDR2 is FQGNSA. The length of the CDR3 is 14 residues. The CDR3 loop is CASSPWDFSYEQYF. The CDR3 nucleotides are TGTGCCAGCAGCCCATGGGACTTTTCCTACGAGCAGTACTTC.

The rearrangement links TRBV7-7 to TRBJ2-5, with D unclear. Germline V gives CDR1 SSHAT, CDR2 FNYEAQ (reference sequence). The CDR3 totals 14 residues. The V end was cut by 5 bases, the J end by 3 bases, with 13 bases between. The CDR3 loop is CASSLLARKETQYF. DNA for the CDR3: TGTGCCAGCAGCCTTTTGGCTCGCAAAGAGACCCAGTACTTC.

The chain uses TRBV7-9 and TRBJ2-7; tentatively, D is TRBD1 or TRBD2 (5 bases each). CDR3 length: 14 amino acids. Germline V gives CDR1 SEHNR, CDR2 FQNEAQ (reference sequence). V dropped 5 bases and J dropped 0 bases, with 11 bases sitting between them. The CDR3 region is CASSRDGSSYEQYF. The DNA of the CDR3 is TGTGCCAGCAGCAGGGACGGATCCTCCTACGAGCAGTACTTC.